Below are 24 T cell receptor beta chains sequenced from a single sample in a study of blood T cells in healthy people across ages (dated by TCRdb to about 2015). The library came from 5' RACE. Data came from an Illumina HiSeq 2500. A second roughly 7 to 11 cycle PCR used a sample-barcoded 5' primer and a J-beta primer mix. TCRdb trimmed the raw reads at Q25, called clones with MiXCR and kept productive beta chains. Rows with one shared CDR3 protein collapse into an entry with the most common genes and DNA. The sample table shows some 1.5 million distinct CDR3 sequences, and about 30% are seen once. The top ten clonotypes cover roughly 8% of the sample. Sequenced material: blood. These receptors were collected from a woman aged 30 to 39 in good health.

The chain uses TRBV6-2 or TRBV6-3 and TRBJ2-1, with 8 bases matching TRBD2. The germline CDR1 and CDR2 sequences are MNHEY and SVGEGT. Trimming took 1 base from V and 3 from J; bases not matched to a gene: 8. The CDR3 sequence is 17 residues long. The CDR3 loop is CASSYFERGGRYNEQFF. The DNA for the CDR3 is TGTGCCAGCAGTTACTTTGAACGGGGGGGCCGCTACAATGAGCAGTTCTTC.

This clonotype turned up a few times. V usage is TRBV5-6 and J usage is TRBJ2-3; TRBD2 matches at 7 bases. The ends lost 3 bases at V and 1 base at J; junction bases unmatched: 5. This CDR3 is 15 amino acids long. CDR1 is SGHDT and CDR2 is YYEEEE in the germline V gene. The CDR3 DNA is TGTGCCAGCAGCTCAATTGGGGGGGGCACAGATACGCAGTATTTT. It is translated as CASSSIGGGTDTQYF.

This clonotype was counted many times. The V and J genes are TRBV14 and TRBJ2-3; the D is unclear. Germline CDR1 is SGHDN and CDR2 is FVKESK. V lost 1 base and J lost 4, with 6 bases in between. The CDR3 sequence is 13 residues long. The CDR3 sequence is CASSQVRPDTQYF. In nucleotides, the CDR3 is TGTGCCAGCAGCCAAGTCCGACCAGATACGCAGTATTTT.

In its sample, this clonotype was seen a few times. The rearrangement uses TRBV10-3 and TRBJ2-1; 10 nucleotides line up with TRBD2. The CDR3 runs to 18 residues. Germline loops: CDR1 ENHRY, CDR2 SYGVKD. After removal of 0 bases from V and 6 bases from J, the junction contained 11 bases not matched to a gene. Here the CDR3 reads CAISESTGLAGGFNEQFF. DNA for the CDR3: TGTGCCATCAGTGAGTCGACCGGATTAGCGGGGGGTTTCAATGAGCAGTTCTTC.

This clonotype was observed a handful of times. The CDR3 DNA is TGTGCCAGCAGCTTTGCGGGGGACGGTTCACCCCTCCACTTT. It is translated as CASSFAGDGSPLHF. The chain is built from TRBV11-2 and TRBJ1-6, with D possibly being TRBD1 (5 bases). V lost 3 bases and J lost 9, with 12 bases in between. Germline V gene sequence: CDR1 SGHAT, CDR2 FQNNGV. This CDR3 region has 14 residues.

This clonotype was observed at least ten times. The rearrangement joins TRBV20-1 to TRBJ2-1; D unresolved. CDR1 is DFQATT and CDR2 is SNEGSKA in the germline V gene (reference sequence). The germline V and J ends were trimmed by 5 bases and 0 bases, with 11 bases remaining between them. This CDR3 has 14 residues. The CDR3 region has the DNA TGCAGTGCTGGAGCCGGTAACTCCTACAATGAGCAGTTCTTC. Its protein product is CSAGAGNSYNEQFF.

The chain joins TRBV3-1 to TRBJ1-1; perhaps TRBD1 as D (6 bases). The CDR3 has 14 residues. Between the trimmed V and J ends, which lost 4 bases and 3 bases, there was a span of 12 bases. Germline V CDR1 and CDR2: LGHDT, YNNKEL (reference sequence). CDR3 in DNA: TGTGCCAGCAGCCTCCTGGACAGTTACACTGAAGCTTTCTTT. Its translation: CASSLLDSYTEAFF.

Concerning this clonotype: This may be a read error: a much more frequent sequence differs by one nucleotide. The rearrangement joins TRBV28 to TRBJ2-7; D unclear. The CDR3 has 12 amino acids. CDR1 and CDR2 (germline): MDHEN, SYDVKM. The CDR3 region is CANSSYMREQYF. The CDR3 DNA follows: TGTGCCAACAGTTCCTACATGCGGGAGCAGTACTTC.

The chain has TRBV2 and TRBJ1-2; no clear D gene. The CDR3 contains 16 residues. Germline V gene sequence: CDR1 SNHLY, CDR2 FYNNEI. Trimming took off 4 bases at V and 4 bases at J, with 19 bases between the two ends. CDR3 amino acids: CASSGGVRLAVYGYTF. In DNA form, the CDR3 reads TGTGCCAGCAGTGGTGGCGTCAGATTAGCGGTCTATGGCTACACCTTC.

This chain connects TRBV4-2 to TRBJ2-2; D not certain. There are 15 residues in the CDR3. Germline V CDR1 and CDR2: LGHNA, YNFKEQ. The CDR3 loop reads CISSPQDVNTGELFF. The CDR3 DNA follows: TGTATCAGCAGCCCTCAGGATGTTAACACCGGGGAGCTGTTTTTT.

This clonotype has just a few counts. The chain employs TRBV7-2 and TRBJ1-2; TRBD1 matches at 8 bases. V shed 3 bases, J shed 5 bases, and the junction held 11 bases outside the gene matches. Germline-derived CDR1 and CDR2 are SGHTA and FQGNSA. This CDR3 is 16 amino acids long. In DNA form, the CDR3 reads TGTGCCAGCAGCTTCGAGCCGGACAGGGTCCCATATGGCTACACCTTC. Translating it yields CASSFEPDRVPYGYTF.

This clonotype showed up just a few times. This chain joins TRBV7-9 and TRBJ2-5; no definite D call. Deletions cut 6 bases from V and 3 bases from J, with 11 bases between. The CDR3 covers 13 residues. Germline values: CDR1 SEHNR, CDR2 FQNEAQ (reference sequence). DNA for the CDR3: TGTGCCAGCAGGGCTCCGATGGAAGAGACCCAGTACTTC. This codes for CASRAPMEETQYF.

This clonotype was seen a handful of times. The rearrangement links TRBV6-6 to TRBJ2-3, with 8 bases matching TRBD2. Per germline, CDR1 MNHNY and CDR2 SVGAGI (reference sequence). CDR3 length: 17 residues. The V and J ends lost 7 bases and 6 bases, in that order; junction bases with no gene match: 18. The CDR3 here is CASTSLAVGSGVDTQYF. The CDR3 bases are TGTGCCAGCACATCCCTGGCCGTTGGTAGCGGGGTTGATACGCAGTATTTT.

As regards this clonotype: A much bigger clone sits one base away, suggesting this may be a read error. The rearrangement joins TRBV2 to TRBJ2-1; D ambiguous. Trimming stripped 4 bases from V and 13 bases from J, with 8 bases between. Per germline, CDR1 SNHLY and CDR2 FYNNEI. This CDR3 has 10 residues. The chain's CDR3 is CASSVETQFF. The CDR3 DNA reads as TGTGCCAGCAGTGTAGAGACCCAGTTCTTC.

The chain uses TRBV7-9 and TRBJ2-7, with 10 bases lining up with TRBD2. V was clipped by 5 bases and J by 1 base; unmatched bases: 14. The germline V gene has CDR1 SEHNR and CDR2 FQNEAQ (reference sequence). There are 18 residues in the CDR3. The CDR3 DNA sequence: TGTGCCAGCAGCACAGACCTAGCGGGAGTAGTTCAATCCTACGAGCAGTACTTC. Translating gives CASSTDLAGVVQSYEQYF.

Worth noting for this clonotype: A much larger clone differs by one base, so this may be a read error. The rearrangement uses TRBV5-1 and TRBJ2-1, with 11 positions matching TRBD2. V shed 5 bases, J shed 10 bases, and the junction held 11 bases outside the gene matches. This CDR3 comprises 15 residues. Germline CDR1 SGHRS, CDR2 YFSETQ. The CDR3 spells CASRPTSGSSYEQFF. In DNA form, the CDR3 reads TGCGCCAGCAGACCTACTAGCGGGAGCTCCTACGAGCAGTTCTTC.

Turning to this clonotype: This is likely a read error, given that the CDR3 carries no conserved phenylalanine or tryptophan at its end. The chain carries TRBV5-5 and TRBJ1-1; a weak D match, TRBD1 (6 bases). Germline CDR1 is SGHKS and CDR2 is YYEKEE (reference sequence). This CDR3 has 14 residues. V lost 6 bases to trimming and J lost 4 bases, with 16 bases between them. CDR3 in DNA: TGTGCCAGCATTACAGGGAAGCTCGGCACTGAAGCTTTCGTT. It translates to CASITGKLGTEAFV.

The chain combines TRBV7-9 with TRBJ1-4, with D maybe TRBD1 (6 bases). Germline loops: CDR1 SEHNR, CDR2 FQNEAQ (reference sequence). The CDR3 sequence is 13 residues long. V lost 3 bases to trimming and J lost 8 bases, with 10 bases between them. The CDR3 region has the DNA TGTGCCAGCAGCTTCCGAGGGGGAGAAAAACTGTTTTTT. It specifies CASSFRGGEKLFF.

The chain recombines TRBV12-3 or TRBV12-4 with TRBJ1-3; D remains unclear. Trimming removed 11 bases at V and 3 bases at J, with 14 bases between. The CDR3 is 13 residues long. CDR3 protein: CAFTRLGGNTIYF. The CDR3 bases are TGTGCCTTTACCCGGCTCGGTGGAAACACCATATATTTT.

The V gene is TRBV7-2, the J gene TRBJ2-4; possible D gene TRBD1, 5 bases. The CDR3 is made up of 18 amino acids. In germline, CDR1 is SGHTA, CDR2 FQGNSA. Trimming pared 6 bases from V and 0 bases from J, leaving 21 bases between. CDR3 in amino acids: CASSSDSWKKLAKNIQYF. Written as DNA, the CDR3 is TGTGCCAGCAGTTCTGACAGTTGGAAAAAACTAGCCAAAAACATTCAGTACTTC.

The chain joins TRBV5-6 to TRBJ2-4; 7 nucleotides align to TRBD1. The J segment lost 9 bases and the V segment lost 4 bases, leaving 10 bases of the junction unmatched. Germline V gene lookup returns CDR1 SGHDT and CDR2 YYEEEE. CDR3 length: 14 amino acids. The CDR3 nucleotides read TGTGCCAGCAGCGGAACAGGGGAAAGGGGCATTCAGTACTTC. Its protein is CASSGTGERGIQYF.

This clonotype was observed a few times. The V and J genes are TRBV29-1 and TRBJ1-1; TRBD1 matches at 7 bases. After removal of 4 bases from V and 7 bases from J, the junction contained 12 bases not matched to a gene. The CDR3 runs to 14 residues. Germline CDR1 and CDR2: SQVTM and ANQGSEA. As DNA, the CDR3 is TGCAGCGTTGTCGGGAGGACAGGCGACGGTGAAGCTTTCTTT. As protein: CSVVGRTGDGEAFF.

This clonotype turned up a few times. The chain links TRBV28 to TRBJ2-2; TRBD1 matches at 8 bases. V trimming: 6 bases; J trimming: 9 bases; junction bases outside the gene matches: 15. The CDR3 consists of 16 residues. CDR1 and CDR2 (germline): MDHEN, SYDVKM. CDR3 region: CASSSDGQGPARELFF. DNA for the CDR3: TGTGCCAGCAGCTCCGACGGACAGGGTCCAGCCCGGGAGCTGTTTTTT.

The DNA for the CDR3 is TGCGCCAGCAGACACCGGGACACCAATTCACCCCTCCACTTT. It codes for CASRHRDTNSPLHF. The rearrangement joins TRBV5-1 to TRBJ1-6; perhaps TRBD1 as D (6 bases). Per the germline V gene, CDR1 is SGHRS and CDR2 is YFSETQ. The V and J ends lost 5 bases and 7 bases respectively, with 13 bases between them. The CDR3 is made up of 14 amino acids.